One sample yielded the 6 T cell receptor beta chains listed below, sequenced in a study of cytomegalovirus exposure and HLA in healthy donors. Primers included in the PCR were 60 Vbeta and 13 Jbeta primers. Data came from immunoSEQ multiplex PCR; TCRdb stores just in-frame clones and leaves some out. The table includes 150,000 or so clones, 73% detected once. Sequencing was carried out using PBMCs. The receptors come from a woman between 18 and 30 years old in good health and CMV-seronegative.

In DNA form, the CDR3 reads TGTGCCAGCAGTTTCTACAGGGGAACGGGCGAGCAGTACTTC. Translation gives CASSFYRGTGEQYF. J is TRBJ2-7 and V is TRBV6-5; 7 bases are a match to TRBD1. The CDR3 totals 14 residues. In germline, CDR1 is MNHEY, CDR2 SVGAGI. Trimming at V came to 4 bases and at J to 6 bases, leaving 9 bases not matched to a gene.

This chain connects TRBV28 to TRBJ2-3; D unresolved. The CDR3 extends over 13 amino acids. Between the trimmed V and J ends, which lost 3 bases and 3 bases, there was a span of 7 bases. Germline V lookup: CDR1 MDHEN, CDR2 SYDVKM. The CDR3 sequence is CASSFGRTDTQYF. The CDR3 nucleotides read TGTGCCAGCAGTTTTGGCAGGACAGATACGCAGTATTTT.

This chain uses TRBV10-2 with TRBJ2-7; the match to TRBD1 covers 11 bases. Germline V gives CDR1 WSHSY, CDR2 SAAADI. This CDR3 is built from 15 residues. V shed 2 bases, J shed 3 bases, and the junction held 3 bases outside the gene matches. As DNA, the CDR3 is TGCGCCAGCAGTGAGCAAGGGACAGGGGGCTACGAGCAGTACTTC. This encodes CASSEQGTGGYEQYF.

This clone was counted a few times. The CDR3 DNA is TGTGCCAGCAGCTTATGGGTCGCAGCGGCAGAGACCCAGTACTTC. It is translated as CASSLWVAAAETQYF. The chain has TRBV7-2 and TRBJ2-5; perhaps TRBD2 as D (5 bases). The CDR3 loop spans 15 amino acids. Trimming took off 2 bases at V and 4 bases at J, with 14 bases between the two ends. The germline gives CDR1 SGHTA, CDR2 FQGNSA.

The J gene is TRBJ1-1, the V gene TRBV19, with D perhaps TRBD1 (6 bases). V was pared by 4 bases and J by 6 bases, with 12 bases between. The CDR3 has 13 residues. In germline, CDR1 is LNHDA, CDR2 SQIVND (reference sequence). In nucleotides, the CDR3 is TGTGCCAGTAGTAGACTCAGGGGCGCTGAAGCTTTCTTT. As protein: CASSRLRGAEAFF.

The chain employs TRBV11-2 and TRBJ2-3; 7 bases align to TRBD2. V lost 10 bases, J lost 5 bases, and 12 bases stayed unmatched. This CDR3 has 14 residues. Germline V gives CDR1 SGHAT, CDR2 FQNNGV. The CDR3: CANGGGGRVDTQYF. CDR3 bases: TGTGCCAACGGTGGGGGAGGGCGTGTAGATACGCAGTATTTT.